This TCR beta chain was identified during a study of blood T cell repertoires in COVID-19. CDR1 is LGHNT, CDR2 FRNRAP, per germline. This CDR3 has 13 residues. The V end lost 6 bases, the J end lost 4 bases, and 12 bases lay between the germline ends. Libraries were prepared by immunoSEQ multiplex PCR; TCRdb keeps only in-frame clonotypes and omits some of them. The table shows about 160,000 clones, with 89% occurring only once. This TCR was sampled from a man aged 55 to 70 with acute or convalescent COVID-19. This chain connects TRBV12-5 to TRBJ1-2; D is ambiguous. The sample comprised peripheral blood. The CDR3 loop is CASGNQEAYGYTF. The CDR3 region has the DNA TGTGCTAGTGGGAATCAGGAGGCCTATGGCTACACCTTC.